A selection of T cell receptor beta chains follows, all from one sample in a study of blood T cell repertoires in COVID-19. The protocol was immunoSEQ multiplex PCR, while the TCRdb copy is restricted to in-frame clones and leaves out a portion. The data show about 170,000 clones, around nine tenths seen once. Sequencing was done on a sample of peripheral blood. These receptors were obtained from a man younger than 35 with active or convalescent COVID-19. The CDR3 runs from the conserved cysteine through the conserved F or W. D genes are given only for firm matches. A row's size may be missing; if present it is once, few, many or a size class.

abundance: -
v_gene: TRBV5-1
j_gene: TRBJ2-5
d_gene: -
CDR3aa: CASSLDVGGQETQYF
CDR3nt: TGCGCCAGCAGCTTGGATGTAGGGGGACAAGAGACCCAGTACTTC

abundance: -
v_gene: TRBV5-1
j_gene: TRBJ2-5
d_gene: -
CDR3aa: CASSFGTEETQYF
CDR3nt: TGCGCCAGCAGCTTCGGAACAGAAGAGACCCAGTACTTC

abundance: -
v_gene: TRBV21-1
j_gene: TRBJ2-1
d_gene: -
CDR3aa: CASSLAGAYNEQFF
CDR3nt: TGTGCCAGCAGTCTAGCGGGGGCTTACAATGAGCAGTTCTTC

abundance: few
v_gene: TRBV5-1
j_gene: TRBJ2-2
d_gene: -
CDR3aa: CASSRDTGELFF
CDR3nt: TGCGCCAGCAGCCGAGACACCGGGGAGCTGTTTTTT

abundance: -
v_gene: TRBV4-1
j_gene: TRBJ1-1
d_gene: TRBD1
CDR3aa: CASSPPTGGDTEAFF
CDR3nt: TGCGCCAGCAGCCCCCCGACAGGGGGAGACACTGAAGCTTTCTTT

abundance: -
v_gene: TRBV5-4
j_gene: TRBJ1-6
d_gene: -
CDR3aa: CASSSPKGESSPLHF
CDR3nt: TGTGCCAGCAGCTCGCCCAAGGGGGAGAGTTCACCCCTCCACTTT

abundance: -
v_gene: TRBV29-1
j_gene: TRBJ1-4
d_gene: TRBD1
CDR3aa: CSVGAGQGYEKLFF
CDR3nt: TGCAGCGTTGGGGCGGGACAGGGGTATGAAAAACTGTTTTTT

abundance: -
v_gene: TRBV28
j_gene: TRBJ1-2
d_gene: -
CDR3aa: CASSFRISRQSNYGYTF
CDR3nt: TGTGCCAGCAGCTTCCGAATCTCTCGACAGAGTAACTATGGCTACACCTTC

abundance: -
v_gene: TRBV5-3
j_gene: TRBJ2-1
d_gene: -
CDR3aa: CARSLQGGCSYNEQFF
CDR3nt: TGTGCCAGAAGCTTGCAAGGCGGGTGCTCCTACAATGAGCAGTTCTTC

abundance: -
v_gene: TRBV14
j_gene: TRBJ2-4
d_gene: -
CDR3aa: CASSKGKKGGRDIQYF
CDR3nt: TGTGCCAGCAGCAAAGGGAAGAAGGGGGGGCGTGACATTCAGTACTTC

abundance: -
v_gene: TRBV2
j_gene: TRBJ2-3
d_gene: -
CDR3aa: CASSEVRQAGDTQYF
CDR3nt: TGTGCCAGCAGTGAAGTCCGGCAGGCGGGAGATACGCAGTATTTT

abundance: -
v_gene: TRBV11-2
j_gene: TRBJ1-2
d_gene: -
CDR3aa: CASSSAGLRTGYTF
CDR3nt: TGTGCCAGCAGCTCTGCGGGACTCCGGACTGGCTACACCTTC

abundance: -
v_gene: TRBV27
j_gene: TRBJ2-3
d_gene: TRBD2
CDR3aa: CASRTSGGTDTQYF
CDR3nt: TGTGCCAGCCGGACTAGCGGGGGCACAGATACGCAGTATTTT

abundance: -
v_gene: TRBV18
j_gene: TRBJ2-7
d_gene: -
CDR3aa: CASSPGVLRDNEQYF
CDR3nt: TGTGCCAGCTCACCTGGTGTTCTCCGGGACAACGAGCAGTACTTC

abundance: -
v_gene: TRBV28
j_gene: TRBJ1-4
d_gene: TRBD1
CDR3aa: CASSLRPTGVANEKLFF
CDR3nt: TGTGCCAGCAGTTTAAGACCTACAGGGGTGGCTAATGAAAAACTGTTTTTT

abundance: -
v_gene: TRBV27
j_gene: TRBJ2-7
d_gene: TRBD1
CDR3aa: CASSHRDRNYEQYF
CDR3nt: TGTGCCAGCAGCCACCGGGACAGGAACTACGAGCAGTACTTC

abundance: -
v_gene: TRBV7-2
j_gene: TRBJ1-2
d_gene: TRBD1
CDR3aa: CASSSSAGTGYGYTF
CDR3nt: TGTGCCAGCAGCTCCTCTGCCGGGACAGGCTATGGCTACACCTTC

abundance: -
v_gene: TRBV30
j_gene: TRBJ1-1
d_gene: -
CDR3aa: CAWSVGGATEAFF
CDR3nt: TGTGCCTGGAGTGTTGGGGGCGCCACTGAAGCTTTCTTT

abundance: once
v_gene: TRBV5-1
j_gene: TRBJ2-5
d_gene: TRBD2
CDR3aa: CASSPLAGEVKTQYF
CDR3nt: TGCGCCAGCAGCCCTCTAGCGGGAGAGGTCAAGACCCAGTACTTC

abundance: -
v_gene: TRBV24-1
j_gene: TRBJ1-2
d_gene: TRBD1
CDR3aa: CATSDPGQGNYGYTF
CDR3nt: TGTGCCACCAGTGATCCGGGACAGGGTAACTATGGCTACACCTTC

abundance: -
v_gene: TRBV24-1
j_gene: TRBJ2-2
d_gene: TRBD2
CDR3aa: CATSDPGRDTGELFF
CDR3nt: TGTGCCACCAGTGATCCGGGGAGGGACACCGGGGAGCTGTTTTTT

abundance: -
v_gene: TRBV24-1
j_gene: TRBJ1-4
d_gene: -
CDR3aa: CATIEDEKLFF
CDR3nt: TGTGCCACCATCGAGGATGAAAAACTGTTTTTT

abundance: -
v_gene: TRBV3-1/TRBV3-2
j_gene: TRBJ2-5
d_gene: -
CDR3aa: CASSHRVLETQYF
CDR3nt: TGTGCCAGCAGCCATCGGGTTTTGGAGACCCAGTACTTC

abundance: -
v_gene: TRBV6-2/TRBV6-3
j_gene: TRBJ1-1
d_gene: -
CDR3aa: CASSTLTGNTEAFF
CDR3nt: TGTGCCAGCAGTACCCTTACAGGGAACACTGAAGCTTTCTTT

abundance: -
v_gene: TRBV30
j_gene: TRBJ2-7
d_gene: TRBD2
CDR3aa: CAWQGLAGPHYQYEQYF
CDR3nt: TGTGCCTGGCAAGGGCTAGCGGGACCGCACTATCAGTACGAGCAGTACTTC

abundance: -
v_gene: TRBV11-3
j_gene: TRBJ2-3
d_gene: TRBD2
CDR3aa: CASSFTTGGGTDTQYF
CDR3nt: TGTGCCAGCAGCTTTACCACGGGGGGTGGCACAGATACGCAGTATTTT

abundance: -
v_gene: TRBV13
j_gene: TRBJ2-7
d_gene: TRBD1
CDR3aa: CASSLYQGVYEQYF
CDR3nt: TGTGCCAGCAGCTTATACCAGGGGGTCTACGAGCAGTACTTC

abundance: -
v_gene: TRBV19
j_gene: TRBJ2-3
d_gene: TRBD2
CDR3aa: CASTPGRGRNIRDTQYF
CDR3nt: TGTGCCAGTACCCCGGGGAGGGGACGAAACATTCGTGATACGCAGTATTTT

abundance: once
v_gene: TRBV18
j_gene: TRBJ2-5
d_gene: -
CDR3aa: CASSPPPSAGTGETQYF
CDR3nt: TGTGCCAGCTCACCACCACCGAGCGCGGGGACGGGAGAGACCCAGTACTTC

abundance: -
v_gene: TRBV18
j_gene: TRBJ2-7
d_gene: TRBD2
CDR3aa: CASSRSGTISYEQYF
CDR3nt: TGTGCCAGCTCACGTAGCGGGACGATCTCCTACGAGCAGTACTTC

abundance: once
v_gene: TRBV24-1
j_gene: TRBJ1-2
d_gene: TRBD1
CDR3aa: CATSEARGQNHGYTF
CDR3nt: TGTGCCACCAGTGAGGCCCGGGGACAGAATCATGGCTACACCTTC

abundance: once
v_gene: TRBV28
j_gene: TRBJ2-7
d_gene: -
CDR3aa: CASSLGGPHEQYF
CDR3nt: TGTGCCAGCAGCCTCGGTGGGCCCCACGAGCAGTACTTC

abundance: -
v_gene: TRBV5-5
j_gene: TRBJ2-5
d_gene: TRBD1
CDR3aa: CASSPGGGETQYF
CDR3nt: TGTGCCAGCAGCCCAGGGGGCGGGGAGACCCAGTACTTC

abundance: -
v_gene: TRBV24-1
j_gene: TRBJ2-2
d_gene: -
CDR3aa: CATSDLAESGELFF
CDR3nt: TGTGCCACCAGTGATTTGGCAGAATCCGGGGAGCTGTTTTTT

abundance: -
v_gene: TRBV28
j_gene: TRBJ2-1
d_gene: -
CDR3aa: CPKGPGAYNEQFF
CDR3nt: TGTCCCAAGGGACCAGGGGCGTACAATGAGCAGTTCTTC

abundance: -
v_gene: TRBV9
j_gene: TRBJ1-6
d_gene: -
CDR3aa: CASSANTGSPLHF
CDR3nt: TGTGCCAGCAGCGCCAACACAGGTTCACCCCTCCACTTT

abundance: once
v_gene: TRBV5-1
j_gene: TRBJ2-5
d_gene: -
CDR3aa: CASSLGQQETQYF
CDR3nt: TGCGCCAGCAGCTTGGGTCAGCAAGAGACCCAGTACTTC

abundance: -
v_gene: TRBV28
j_gene: TRBJ2-2
d_gene: TRBD1
CDR3aa: CASSPATGHTGELFF
CDR3nt: TGTGCCAGCAGTCCCGCGACAGGGCACACCGGGGAGCTGTTTTTT

abundance: -
v_gene: TRBV11-3
j_gene: TRBJ1-1
d_gene: TRBD1
CDR3aa: CASSLTGSGTEAFF
CDR3nt: TGTGCCAGCAGCTTGACAGGGAGTGGAACTGAAGCTTTCTTT